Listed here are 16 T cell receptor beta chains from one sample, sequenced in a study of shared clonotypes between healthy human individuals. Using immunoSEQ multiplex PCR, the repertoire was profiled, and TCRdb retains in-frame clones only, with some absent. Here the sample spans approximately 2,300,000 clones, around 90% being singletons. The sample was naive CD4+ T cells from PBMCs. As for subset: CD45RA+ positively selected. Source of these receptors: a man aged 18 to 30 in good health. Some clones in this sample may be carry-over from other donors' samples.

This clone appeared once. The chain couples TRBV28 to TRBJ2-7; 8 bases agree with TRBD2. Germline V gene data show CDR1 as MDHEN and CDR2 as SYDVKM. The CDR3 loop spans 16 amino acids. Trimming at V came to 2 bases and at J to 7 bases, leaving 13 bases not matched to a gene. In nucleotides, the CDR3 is TGTGCCAGCAGTTTAATCAGCGGGGGCCCCCCTAAGGAGCAGTACTTC. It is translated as CASSLISGGPPKEQYF.

CDR3 sequence reads: CSVAGRGGTLGAFF. CDR3 coding DNA: TGCAGCGTTGCGGGTCGGGGTGGGACTTTGGGAGCTTTCTTT. The chain combines TRBV29-1 with TRBJ1-1, with D tentatively TRBD1 (5 bases). Germline values: CDR1 SQVTM, CDR2 ANQGSEA. The CDR3 has 14 amino acids. The germline V and J ends were trimmed by 4 bases and 10 bases, with 22 bases remaining between them.

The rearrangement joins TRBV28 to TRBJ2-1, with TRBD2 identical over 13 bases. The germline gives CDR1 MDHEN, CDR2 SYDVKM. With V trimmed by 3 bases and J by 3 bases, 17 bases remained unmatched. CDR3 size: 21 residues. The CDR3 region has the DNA TGTGCCAGCAGTTTGCACAGTTACAGACTAGCGGGAGGCCGCCTCTACAATGAGCAGTTCTTC. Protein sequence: CASSLHSYRLAGGRLYNEQFF.

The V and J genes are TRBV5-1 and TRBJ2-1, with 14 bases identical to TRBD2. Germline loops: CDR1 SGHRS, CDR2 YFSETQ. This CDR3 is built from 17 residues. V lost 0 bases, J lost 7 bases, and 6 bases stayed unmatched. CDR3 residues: CASSLVGLAGVGNEQFF. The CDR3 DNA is TGCGCCAGCAGCTTGGTGGGACTAGCGGGAGTCGGGAATGAGCAGTTCTTC.

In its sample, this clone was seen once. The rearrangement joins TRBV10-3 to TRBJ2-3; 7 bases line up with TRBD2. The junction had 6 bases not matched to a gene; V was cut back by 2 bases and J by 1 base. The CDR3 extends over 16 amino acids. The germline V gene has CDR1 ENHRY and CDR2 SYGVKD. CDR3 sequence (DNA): TGTGCCATCAGTGAGGTCTATGCGGGGGGCACAGATACGCAGTATTTT. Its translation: CAISEVYAGGTDTQYF.

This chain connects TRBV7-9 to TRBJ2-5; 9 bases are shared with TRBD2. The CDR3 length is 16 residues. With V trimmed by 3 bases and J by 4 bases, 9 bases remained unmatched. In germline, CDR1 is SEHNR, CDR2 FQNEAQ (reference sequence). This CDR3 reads CASSFLSGSRLETQYF. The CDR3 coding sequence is TGTGCCAGCAGCTTTCTTAGCGGGAGCCGGCTAGAGACCCAGTACTTC.

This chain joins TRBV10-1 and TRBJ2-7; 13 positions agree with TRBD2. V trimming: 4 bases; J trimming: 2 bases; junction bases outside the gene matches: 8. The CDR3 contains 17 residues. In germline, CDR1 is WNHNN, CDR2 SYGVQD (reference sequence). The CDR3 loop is CASSGMTSGRNTYEQYF. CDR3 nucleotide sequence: TGCGCCAGCAGTGGTATGACTAGCGGGAGGAATACCTACGAGCAGTACTTC.

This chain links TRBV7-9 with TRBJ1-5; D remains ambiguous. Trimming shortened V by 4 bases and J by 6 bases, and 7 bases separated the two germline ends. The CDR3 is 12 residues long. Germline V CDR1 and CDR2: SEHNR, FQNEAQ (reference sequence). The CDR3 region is CASSSSVQPQHF. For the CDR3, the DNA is TGTGCCAGCAGCTCTTCGGTTCAGCCCCAGCATTTT.

The CDR3 region has the DNA TGTGCCAGCAGTCCGGGACAGGGGTCGTATAATTCACCCCTCCACTTT. It encodes CASSPGQGSYNSPLHF. The gene calls are TRBV2 and TRBJ1-6; 10 positions match TRBD1. Losses at the gene ends were 5 bases for V and 4 bases for J; bases not matched to a gene: 5. Germline CDR1 and CDR2: SNHLY and FYNNEI. This CDR3 region has 16 residues.

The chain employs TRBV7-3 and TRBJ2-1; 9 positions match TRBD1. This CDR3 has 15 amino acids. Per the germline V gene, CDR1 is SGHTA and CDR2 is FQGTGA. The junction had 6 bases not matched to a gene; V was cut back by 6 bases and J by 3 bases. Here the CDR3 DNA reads TGTGCCAGCAGTATGGGACAGGGTAACTACAATGAGCAGTTCTTC. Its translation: CASSMGQGNYNEQFF.

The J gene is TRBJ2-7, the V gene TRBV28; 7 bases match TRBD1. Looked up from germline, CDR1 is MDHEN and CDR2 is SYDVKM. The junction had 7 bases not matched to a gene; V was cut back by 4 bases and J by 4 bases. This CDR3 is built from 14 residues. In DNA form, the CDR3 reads TGTGCCAGCAGTTCCGGACAGGTCTCTTACGAGCAGTACTTC. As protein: CASSSGQVSYEQYF. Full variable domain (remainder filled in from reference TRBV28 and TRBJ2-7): DVKVTQSSRYLVKRTGEKVFLECVQDMDHENMFWYRQDPGLGLRLIYFSYDVKMKEKGDIPEGYSVSREKKERFSLILESASTNQTSMYLCASSSGQVSYEQYFGPGTRLTVT.

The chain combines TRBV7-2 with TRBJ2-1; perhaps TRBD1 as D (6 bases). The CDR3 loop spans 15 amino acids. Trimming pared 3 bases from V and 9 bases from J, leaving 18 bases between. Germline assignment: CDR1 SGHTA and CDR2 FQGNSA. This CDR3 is CASSFRTDSVGEQFF. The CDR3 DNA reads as TGTGCCAGCAGCTTCCGGACGGACAGTGTGGGTGAGCAGTTCTTC.

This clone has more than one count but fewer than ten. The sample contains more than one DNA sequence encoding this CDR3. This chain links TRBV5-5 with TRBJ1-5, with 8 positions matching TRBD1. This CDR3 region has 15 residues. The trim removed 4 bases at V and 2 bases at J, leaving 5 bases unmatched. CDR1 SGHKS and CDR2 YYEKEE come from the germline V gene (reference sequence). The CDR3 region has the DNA TGTGCCAGCAGCCCAGTGACAGGGGGCAATCAGCCCCAGCATTTT. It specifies CASSPVTGGNQPQHF.

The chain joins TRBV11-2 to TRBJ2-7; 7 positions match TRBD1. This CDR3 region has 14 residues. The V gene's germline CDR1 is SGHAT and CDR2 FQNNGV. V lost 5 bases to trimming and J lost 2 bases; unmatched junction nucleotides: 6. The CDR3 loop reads CASSKGQAPYEQYF. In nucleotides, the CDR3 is TGTGCCAGCAGCAAAGGACAGGCCCCCTACGAGCAGTACTTC.

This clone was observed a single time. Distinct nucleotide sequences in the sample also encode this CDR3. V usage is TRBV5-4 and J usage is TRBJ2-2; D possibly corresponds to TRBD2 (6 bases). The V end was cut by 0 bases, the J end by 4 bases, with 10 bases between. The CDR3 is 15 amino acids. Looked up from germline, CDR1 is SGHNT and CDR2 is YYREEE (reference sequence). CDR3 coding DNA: TGTGCCAGCAGCTTGGGGCAGGGAGGCACCGGGGAGCTGTTTTTT. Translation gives CASSLGQGGTGELFF.

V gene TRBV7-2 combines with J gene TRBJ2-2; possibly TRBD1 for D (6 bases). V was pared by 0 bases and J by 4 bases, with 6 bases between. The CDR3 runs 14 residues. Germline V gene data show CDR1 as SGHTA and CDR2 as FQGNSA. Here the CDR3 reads CASSLAQGTGELFF. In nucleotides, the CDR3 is TGTGCCAGCAGCTTAGCACAGGGCACCGGGGAGCTGTTTTTT.